This T cell receptor beta chain was sequenced for a study of T cells in localized non-small cell lung cancer. The repertoire was sequenced with immunoSEQ multiplex PCR; TCRdb's copy has only in-frame clones and lacks some. The sample includes under 35,000 clones, over 80% of them seen just once. Germline assignment: CDR1 SGHNT and CDR2 YYREEE (reference sequence). This CDR3 is built from 15 residues. V lost 2 bases and J lost 2, with 13 bases in between. This clonotype was sampled from a woman aged 35 to 70 with stage III lung adenocarcinoma. This chain links TRBV5-4 with TRBJ2-5, with D unresolved. The material sequenced was peripheral blood mononuclear cells, taken before any cancer treatment. The CDR3 coding sequence is TGTGCCAGCAGCTTCAACACTCTAGATCAAGAGACCCAGTACTTC. This codes for CASSFNTLDQETQYF.